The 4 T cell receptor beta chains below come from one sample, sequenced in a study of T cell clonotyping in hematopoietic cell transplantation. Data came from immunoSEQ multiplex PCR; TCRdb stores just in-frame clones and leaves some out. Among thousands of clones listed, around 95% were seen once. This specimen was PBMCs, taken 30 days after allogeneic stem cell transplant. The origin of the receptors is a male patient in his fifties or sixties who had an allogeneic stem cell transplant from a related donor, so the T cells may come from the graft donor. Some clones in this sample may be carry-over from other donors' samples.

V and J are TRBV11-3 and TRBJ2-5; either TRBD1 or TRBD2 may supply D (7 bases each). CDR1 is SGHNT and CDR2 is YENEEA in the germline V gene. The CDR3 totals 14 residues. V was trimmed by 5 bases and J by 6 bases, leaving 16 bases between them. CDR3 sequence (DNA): TGTGCCAGCAGCCCCGGGACAGCGGGAAAGACCCAGTACTTC. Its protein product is CASSPGTAGKTQYF.

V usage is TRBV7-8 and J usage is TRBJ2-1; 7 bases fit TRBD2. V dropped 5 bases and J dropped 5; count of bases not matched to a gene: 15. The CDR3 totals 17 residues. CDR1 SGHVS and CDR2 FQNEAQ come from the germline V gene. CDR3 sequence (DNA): TGTGCCAGCAGCCGAGGGGCTAGCGGTGCGTTAAACAATGAGCAGTTCTTC. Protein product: CASSRGASGALNNEQFF.

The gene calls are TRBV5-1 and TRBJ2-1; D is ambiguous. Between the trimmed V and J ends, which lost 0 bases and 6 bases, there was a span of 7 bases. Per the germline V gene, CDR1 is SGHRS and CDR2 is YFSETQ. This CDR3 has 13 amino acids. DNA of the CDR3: TGCGCCAGCAGCTTGGAGACCGTCAATGAGCAGTTCTTC. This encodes CASSLETVNEQFF.

The CDR3 here is CASSVQDSHGYTF. DNA of the CDR3: TGTGCCAGCAGCGTCCAGGACAGCCATGGCTACACCTTC. V is TRBV9 and J is TRBJ1-2; a weak D match, TRBD1 (6 bases). This CDR3 has 13 amino acids. V lost 2 bases and J 6 bases, leaving 11 bases between the germline ends. The germline V gene has CDR1 SGDLS and CDR2 YYNGEE.